These 26 T cell receptor beta chains originate from one sample sequenced in a study of beta chain features in type 1 diabetes. Study results and limitations: TCRB CDR3 length was moderately but significantly reduced in all four CD4+ subsets of Type 1 diabetes patients.

Isolated RNA was reverse transcribed in full, so expressed TCRB transcripts were sequenced. TCRdb's table, derived via immunoSEQ multiplex PCR, lists solely in-frame clones and lacks some. Seen here are under 300,000 clones, approximately 16% observed once, and the top ten hold about 0.08%. The antigens for these receptors are not known. The source material was naive CD4+ T cells from blood. All receptors come from a man aged 30 to 39 with type 1 diabetes.

The J gene is TRBJ2-7, the V gene TRBV7-9; D could derive from TRBD1 or TRBD2 (5 bases each). Germline lookup yields CDR1 SEHNR and CDR2 FQNEAQ (reference sequence). This CDR3 contains 14 residues. The V end lost 6 bases, the J end lost 3 bases, and 15 bases lay between the germline ends. CDR3 protein: CASSSNRDGYEQYF. The CDR3 nucleotides are TGTGCCAGCAGTTCAAATCGGGACGGCTACGAGCAGTACTTC.

The V and J genes are TRBV7-3 and TRBJ2-3; D call uncertain. The CDR3 covers 12 residues. Trimming pared 5 bases from V and 3 bases from J, leaving 6 bases between. The germline CDR1 and CDR2 sequences are SGHTA and FQGTGA. DNA for the CDR3: TGTGCCAGCAGCATCACAACAGATACGCAGTATTTT. Translation gives CASSITTDTQYF.

This chain joins TRBV7-2 and TRBJ1-4, with 7 bases matching TRBD1. Trimming took 1 base from V and 6 from J; bases not matched to a gene: 2. This CDR3 comprises 14 residues. Germline CDR1 reads SGHTA; CDR2 reads FQGNSA. As DNA, the CDR3 is TGTGCCAGCAGCTTAGTCAGGGGGTATGAAAAACTGTTTTTT. Its protein is CASSLVRGYEKLFF.

The V gene is TRBV28, the J gene TRBJ2-1; D unclear. Trimming cost V 3 bases and J 0 bases, with 3 bases left between them. The CDR3 runs to 13 residues. Germline V CDR1 and CDR2: MDHEN, SYDVKM. The CDR3 coding sequence is TGTGCCAGCAGTTTGGCCTCCTACAATGAGCAGTTCTTC. This encodes CASSLASYNEQFF.

The chain uses TRBV15 and TRBJ1-2, with D tentatively TRBD1 (6 bases). V shed 1 base and J shed 0 bases, with 12 bases lying between them. The germline V gene encodes CDR1 LNHNV and CDR2 YYDKDF (reference sequence). The CDR3 has 16 residues. CDR3 protein: CATSRVPTGSNYGYTF. In nucleotides, the CDR3 is TGTGCCACCAGCAGAGTTCCGACAGGATCTAACTATGGCTACACCTTC.

V is TRBV5-1 and J is TRBJ2-5, with D maybe TRBD1 (6 bases). CDR3 length equals 14 residues. Germline V lookup: CDR1 SGHRS, CDR2 YFSETQ. Trimming took off 6 bases at V and 5 bases at J, with 17 bases between the two ends. The CDR3 sequence: CASNDQGPGETQYF. The CDR3 DNA reads as TGCGCCAGCAATGACCAGGGGCCGGGGGAGACCCAGTACTTC. The complete variable domain, with remaining parts taken from reference TRBV5-1 and TRBJ2-5, reads KAGVTQTPRYLIKTRGQQVTLSCSPISGHRSVSWYQQTPGQGLQFLFEYFSETQRNKGNFPGRFSGRQFSNSRSEMNVSTLELGDSALYLCASNDQGPGETQYFGPGTRLLVL.

The chain uses TRBV4-1 and TRBJ2-5, with 11 bases identical to TRBD2. J gave up 4 bases and V 0 bases, and 4 bases lay outside the gene matches. Germline assignment: CDR1 MGHRA and CDR2 YSYEKL. This CDR3 region has 16 residues. The CDR3 coding sequence is TGCGCCAGCAGCCAAGATGGGACTAGCGGAAGAGAGACCCAGTACTTC. It is translated as CASSQDGTSGRETQYF.

The J gene is TRBJ2-1, the V gene TRBV19; D is tentatively TRBD1 or TRBD2 (5 bases each). There are 14 residues in the CDR3. Trimming cost V 6 bases and J 6 bases, with 15 bases left between them. The germline V gene has CDR1 LNHDA and CDR2 SQIVND (reference sequence). The CDR3 DNA reads as TGTGCCAGTAGAACTGGGACGTTCGGCAATGAGCAGTTCTTC. Amino acid sequence: CASRTGTFGNEQFF. Full variable domain (remainder filled in from reference TRBV19 and TRBJ2-1): DGGITQSPKYLFRKEGQNVTLSCEQNLNHDAMYWYRQDPGQGLRLIYYSQIVNDFQKGDIAEGYSVSREKKESFPLTVTSAQKNPTAFYLCASRTGTFGNEQFFGPGTRLTVL.

This sequence joins TRBV2 and TRBJ2-5, with a possible D match to TRBD2 (5 bases). Trimming left V 6 bases short and J 1 base short, with 12 bases between. CDR3 length: 14 amino acids. The germline V gene has CDR1 SNHLY and CDR2 FYNNEI. The CDR3 region is CASSEGGIQETQYF. The CDR3 DNA reads as TGTGCCAGCAGCGAGGGTGGCATCCAAGAGACCCAGTACTTC. The full variable domain, with the rest looked up from reference TRBV2 and TRBJ2-5, is EPEVTQTPSHQVTQMGQEVILRCVPISNHLYFYWYRQILGQKVEFLVSFYNNEISEKSEIFDDQFSVERPDGSNFTLKIRSTKLEDSAMYFCASSEGGIQETQYFGPGTRLLVL.

V is TRBV6-1 and J is TRBJ2-1; tentatively, D is TRBD1 or TRBD2 (5 bases each). The CDR3 is made up of 14 amino acids. V lost 10 bases to trimming and J lost 3 bases, with 16 bases between them. The germline V gene encodes CDR1 MNHNS and CDR2 SASEGT. The DNA for the CDR3 is TGTGCCACCGGGGCAAGCGGACTCTACAATGAGCAGTTCTTC. It is translated as CATGASGLYNEQFF.

The chain links TRBV15 to TRBJ2-7, with 8 bases that match TRBD1. V gave up 1 base and J gave up 3 bases; unmatched junction bases: 5. The CDR3 contains 15 residues. CDR1 and CDR2 from the germline V gene are LNHNV and YYDKDF (reference sequence). This CDR3 is CATSRAGTGLYEQYF. DNA for the CDR3: TGTGCCACCAGCAGAGCGGGGACAGGACTCTACGAGCAGTACTTC.

V gene TRBV7-2 combines with J gene TRBJ2-2; D unresolved. V lost 6 bases and J 6 bases, leaving 11 bases between the germline ends. CDR3 size: 13 residues. Germline-derived CDR1 and CDR2 are SGHTA and FQGNSA. CDR3 bases: TGTGCCAGCAGTTCAACACGGGCCGGGGAGCTGTTTTTT. It encodes CASSSTRAGELFF.

The table lists this clone with a few counts. The chain is built from TRBV5-4 and TRBJ2-7, with 8 bases identical to TRBD2. After removal of 4 bases from V and 6 bases from J, the junction contained 15 bases not matched to a gene. Germline CDR1 is SGHNT and CDR2 is YYREEE (reference sequence). The CDR3 has 16 amino acids. The CDR3 reads CASSHVGGAVIREQYF. As DNA, the CDR3 is TGTGCCAGCAGCCACGTCGGGGGGGCCGTAATTCGCGAGCAGTACTTC.

The chain is built from TRBV5-6 and TRBJ2-1, with D possibly called TRBD1 or TRBD2 (5 bases each). The germline V and J ends were trimmed by 5 bases and 9 bases, with 12 bases remaining between them. The CDR3 is made up of 12 amino acids. The germline V gene has CDR1 SGHDT and CDR2 YYEEEE. The CDR3 loop is CASSLPGTEQFF. In DNA form, the CDR3 reads TGTGCCAGCAGTCTACCCGGGACTGAGCAGTTCTTC.

V usage is TRBV25-1 and J usage is TRBJ2-5, with D uncertain. The germline V gene encodes CDR1 MGHDK and CDR2 SYGVNS. The CDR3 is 14 residues long. Trimming cost V 3 bases and J 5 bases, with 13 bases left between them. As DNA, the CDR3 is TGTGCCAGCAGTGACCCTACAAGGGTCGAGACCCAGTACTTC. Its translation: CASSDPTRVETQYF.

This chain joins TRBV6-5 and TRBJ2-7; TRBD2 matches 7 bases. Germline CDR1 reads MNHEY; CDR2 reads SVGAGI. This CDR3 is built from 14 residues. V trimming: 6 bases; J trimming: 3 bases; junction bases outside the gene matches: 8. Written as DNA, the CDR3 is TGTGCCAGCAGAAGGGGACTAAGTAGCTACGAGCAGTACTTC. As protein: CASRRGLSSYEQYF.

This clone was observed a few times. This chain joins TRBV19 and TRBJ1-1; weak D call: TRBD1 (5 bases). V lost 5 bases and J lost 0, with 7 bases in between. Per germline, CDR1 LNHDA and CDR2 SQIVND (reference sequence). This CDR3 spans 13 amino acids. This CDR3 reads CASSQGLNTEAFF. CDR3 sequence (DNA): TGTGCCAGTAGTCAGGGATTGAACACTGAAGCTTTCTTT.

The chain employs TRBV18 and TRBJ1-2, with D tentatively TRBD1 (5 bases). CDR1 KGHSH and CDR2 LQKENI come from the germline V gene. This CDR3 has 15 residues. V lost 3 bases, J lost 4 bases, and 15 bases lay in between. The CDR3, as DNA: TGTGCCAGCTCACCGGGACCAACGGAGAGCTATGGCTACACCTTC. Protein sequence: CASSPGPTESYGYTF.

This clone was counted between two and nine times. The J gene is TRBJ2-1, the V gene TRBV27, with TRBD1 matching 7 bases. J was trimmed by 9 bases and V by 3 bases; bases with no gene match: 11. This CDR3 is 15 amino acids long. The germline V gene encodes CDR1 MNHEY and CDR2 SMNVEV (reference sequence). The CDR3 coding sequence is TGTGCCAGCAGTTTGTACGACAGGGCTAACGGTGAGCAGTTCTTC. Amino acid sequence: CASSLYDRANGEQFF.

This clone appeared a few times. The genes are TRBV5-4 and TRBJ2-5, with TRBD1 matching 8 bases. The V segment lost 4 bases and the J segment 4 bases; nucleotides outside the gene matches: 3. The CDR3 extends over 13 amino acids. Germline CDR1 SGHNT, CDR2 YYREEE (reference sequence). The CDR3 loop is CASSRDRGETQYF. The CDR3, as DNA: TGTGCCAGCAGCCGCGACAGGGGAGAGACCCAGTACTTC.

This clone was seen only once. The J gene is TRBJ1-1, the V gene TRBV27, with D possibly matching TRBD1 (6 bases). V lost 5 bases to trimming and J lost 5 bases, with 18 bases between them. The CDR3 is 15 amino acids. The V gene's germline CDR1 is MNHEY and CDR2 SMNVEV (reference sequence). CDR3 DNA sequence: TGTGCCAGCAGTGGGACGGGACAACTCAAAACTGAAGCTTTCTTT. Encoded protein: CASSGTGQLKTEAFF.

V and J are TRBV5-1 and TRBJ2-4; D is uncertain. The ends were cut back, 4 bases at V and 0 bases at J, with 14 bases in the middle. The CDR3 sequence is 16 residues long. The germline V gene encodes CDR1 SGHRS and CDR2 YFSETQ. CDR3 amino acids: CASSLTPALAKNIQYF. DNA of the CDR3: TGCGCCAGCAGCCTGACGCCGGCTTTAGCCAAAAACATTCAGTACTTC.

This rearrangement joins TRBV2 to TRBJ1-4; D unresolved. V lost 7 bases, J lost 4 bases, and 16 bases lay in between. This CDR3 has 15 residues. CDR1 SNHLY and CDR2 FYNNEI come from the germline V gene. Here the CDR3 DNA reads TGTGCCAGCACCCGTCGTAGGGCGGATAATGAAAAACTGTTTTTT. Translated: CASTRRRADNEKLFF.

V gene TRBV9 combines with J gene TRBJ2-5; TRBD2 matches at 10 bases. CDR3 length equals 17 residues. Germline-derived CDR1 and CDR2 are SGDLS and YYNGEE. The ends lost 3 bases at V and 2 bases at J; junction bases unmatched: 10. CDR3 residues: CASSEGWTSGYQETQYF. For the CDR3, the DNA is TGTGCCAGCAGCGAGGGGTGGACTAGCGGATATCAAGAGACCCAGTACTTC.

The rearrangement links TRBV25-1 to TRBJ1-3; unclear D gene. CDR1 and CDR2 (germline): MGHDK, SYGVNS. Trimming shortened V by 4 bases and J by 0 bases, and 7 bases separated the two germline ends. This CDR3 has 14 residues. The CDR3 DNA reads as TGTGCCAGCAGTGTAGGTCACTCTGGAAACACCATATATTTT. Its protein is CASSVGHSGNTIYF.

This clone was picked up one time. The chain uses TRBV28 and TRBJ2-7, with a tentative D call TRBD1 (7 bases). Looked up from germline, CDR1 is MDHEN and CDR2 is SYDVKM. CDR3 length equals 15 residues. V dropped 6 bases and J dropped 4 bases, with 19 bases sitting between them. The DNA of the CDR3 is TGTGCCAGCAGACCTGGGGGGACAGCGATTTACGAGCAGTACTTC. It is translated as CASRPGGTAIYEQYF. Filled out from reference TRBV28 and TRBJ2-7, the complete variable domain reads DVKVTQSSRYLVKRTGEKVFLECVQDMDHENMFWYRQDPGLGLRLIYFSYDVKMKEKGDIPEGYSVSREKKERFSLILESASTNQTSMYLCASRPGGTAIYEQYFGPGTRLTVT.